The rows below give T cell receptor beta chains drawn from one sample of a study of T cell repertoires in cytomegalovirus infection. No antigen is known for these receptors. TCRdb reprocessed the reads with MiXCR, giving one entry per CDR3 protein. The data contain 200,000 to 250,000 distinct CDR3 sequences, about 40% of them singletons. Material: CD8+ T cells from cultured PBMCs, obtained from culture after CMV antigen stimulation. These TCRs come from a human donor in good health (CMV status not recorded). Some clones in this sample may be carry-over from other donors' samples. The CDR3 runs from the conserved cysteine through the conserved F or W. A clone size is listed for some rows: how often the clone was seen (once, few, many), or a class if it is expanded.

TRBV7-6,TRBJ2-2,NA,CASSPAERGDTGELFF
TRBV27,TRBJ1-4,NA,CASRDRDPTNEKLFF
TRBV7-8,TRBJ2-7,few,CASSFERGAYEQYF
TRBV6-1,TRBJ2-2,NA,CASSEKRTGITGELFF
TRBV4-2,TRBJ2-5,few,CASSQAPLQGNQETQYF
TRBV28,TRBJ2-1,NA,CASSSIAGWRNEQFF
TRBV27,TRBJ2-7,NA,CASSYTSRSSYEQYF
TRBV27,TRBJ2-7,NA,CASSQYHEQYF
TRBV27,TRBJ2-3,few,CASSPGTTSTDTQYF
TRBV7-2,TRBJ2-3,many,CASSFEDLTDTQYF
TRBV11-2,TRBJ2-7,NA,CASSLWSREGSYEQYF
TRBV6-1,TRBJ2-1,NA,CASSDLGLDYNEQFF
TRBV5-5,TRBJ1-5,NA,CASSLTGSTNQPQHF
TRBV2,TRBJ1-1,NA,CASRKWGEYTEAFF
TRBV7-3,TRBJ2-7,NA,CASSLGGGRSSGEQYF
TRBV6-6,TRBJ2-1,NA,CASSYSMRLASYNEQFF
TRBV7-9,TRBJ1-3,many,CASSLDSGPGGNTIYF
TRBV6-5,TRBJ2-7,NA,CASKEKGATSYEQYF
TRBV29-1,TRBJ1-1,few,CSVSDRQNTEAFF
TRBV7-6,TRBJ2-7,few,CASSLSVDYEQYF
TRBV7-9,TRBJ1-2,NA,CASSLWGGYTF
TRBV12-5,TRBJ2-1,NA,CASGPGGSGHLGEQFF
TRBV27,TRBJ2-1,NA,CASSLRLAVHNEQFF
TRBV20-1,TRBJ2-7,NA,CSASHLSGGAYEQYF
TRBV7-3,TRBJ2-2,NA,CATERGLGSGELFF
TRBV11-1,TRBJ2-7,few,CASSEAEMYEQYF
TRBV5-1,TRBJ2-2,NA,CASSFRTGDTGELFF
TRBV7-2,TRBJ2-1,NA,CASSLIREDEQFF
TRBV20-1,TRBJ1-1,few,CSAREGPGPGGGTEAFF
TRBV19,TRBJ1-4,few,CASTLLASEDRGEKLFF
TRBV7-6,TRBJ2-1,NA,CASSPVGQGIANEQFF
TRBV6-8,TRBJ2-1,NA,CASSYSANYEQFF
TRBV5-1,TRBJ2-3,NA,CASSPWREGKDTQYF
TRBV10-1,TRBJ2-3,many,CASSESLADTQYF
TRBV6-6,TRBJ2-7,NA,CASSYGTGRRYEQYF